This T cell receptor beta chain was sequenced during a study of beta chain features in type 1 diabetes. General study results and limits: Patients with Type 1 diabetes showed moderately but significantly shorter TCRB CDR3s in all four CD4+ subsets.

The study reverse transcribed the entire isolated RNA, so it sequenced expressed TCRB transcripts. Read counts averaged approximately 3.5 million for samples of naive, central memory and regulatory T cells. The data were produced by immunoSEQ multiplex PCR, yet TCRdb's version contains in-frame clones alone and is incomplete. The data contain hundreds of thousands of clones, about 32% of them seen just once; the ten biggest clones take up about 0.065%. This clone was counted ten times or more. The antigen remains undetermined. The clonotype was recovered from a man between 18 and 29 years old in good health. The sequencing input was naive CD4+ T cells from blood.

DNA of the CDR3: TGTGCCTGGACAGGGGGCGCGGAGACCCAGTACTTC. Translating it yields CAWTGGAETQYF. The chain couples TRBV30 to TRBJ2-5; 8 bases line up with TRBD1. Germline CDR1 is GTSNPN and CDR2 is SVGIG (reference sequence). V trimming: 4 bases; J trimming: 5 bases; junction bases outside the gene matches: 3. The CDR3 has 12 amino acids.